Described below is a single T cell receptor (beta chain) sequence and its context. This entry comes from a study of cytomegalovirus exposure and HLA in healthy donors. It was with 60 Vbeta and 13 Jbeta primers that the PCR ran. Only in-frame clones appear in the TCRdb table, and some are missing; sequencing was by immunoSEQ multiplex PCR. This table holds around 64,000 clones, roughly nine tenths found once. This CDR3 is built from 15 residues. CDR1 and CDR2 (germline): LNHDA, SQIVND (reference sequence). V trimming: 3 bases; J trimming: 2 bases; junction bases outside the gene matches: 4. Source material: PBMCs. The receptor's source is a woman in her 30s in good health and CMV-seropositive. The J gene is TRBJ2-7, the V gene TRBV19; 10 bases fit TRBD2. DNA of the CDR3: TGTGCCAGTAGTATTAGAGCGGGAGGGCCCTACGAGCAGTACTTC. Translation: CASSIRAGGPYEQYF.